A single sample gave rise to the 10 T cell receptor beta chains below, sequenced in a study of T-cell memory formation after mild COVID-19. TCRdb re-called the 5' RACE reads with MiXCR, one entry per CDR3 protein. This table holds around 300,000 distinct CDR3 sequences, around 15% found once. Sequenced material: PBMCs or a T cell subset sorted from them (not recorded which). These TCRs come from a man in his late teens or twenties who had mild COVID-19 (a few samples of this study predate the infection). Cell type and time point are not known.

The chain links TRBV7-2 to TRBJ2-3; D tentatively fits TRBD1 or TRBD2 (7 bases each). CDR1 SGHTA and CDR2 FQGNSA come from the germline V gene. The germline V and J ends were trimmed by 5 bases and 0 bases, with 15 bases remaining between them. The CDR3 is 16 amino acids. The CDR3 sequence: CASSRPRGGSTDTQYF. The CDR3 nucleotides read TGTGCCAGCAGCCGACCCAGGGGGGGGAGCACAGATACGCAGTATTTT.

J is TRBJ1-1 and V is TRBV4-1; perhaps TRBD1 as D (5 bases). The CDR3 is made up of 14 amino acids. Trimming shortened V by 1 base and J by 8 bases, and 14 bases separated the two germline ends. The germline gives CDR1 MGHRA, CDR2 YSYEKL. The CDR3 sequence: CASSQGFGGSEAFF. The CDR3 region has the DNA TGCGCCAGCAGCCAAGGATTTGGGGGATCCGAAGCTTTCTTT.

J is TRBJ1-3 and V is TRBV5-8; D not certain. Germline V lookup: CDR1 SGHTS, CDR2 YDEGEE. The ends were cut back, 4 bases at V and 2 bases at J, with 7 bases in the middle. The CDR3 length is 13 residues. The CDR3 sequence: CASSLLPGNTIYF. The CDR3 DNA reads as TGTGCCAGCAGCCTCTTGCCTGGAAACACCATATATTTT.

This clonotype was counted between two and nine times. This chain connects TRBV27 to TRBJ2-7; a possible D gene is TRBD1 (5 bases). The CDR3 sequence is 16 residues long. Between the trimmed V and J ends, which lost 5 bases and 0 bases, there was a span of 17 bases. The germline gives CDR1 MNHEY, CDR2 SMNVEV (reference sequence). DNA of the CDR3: TGTGCCAGCAGTATTTCAGGGAACCCGATCTCCTACGAGCAGTACTTC. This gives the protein CASSISGNPISYEQYF.

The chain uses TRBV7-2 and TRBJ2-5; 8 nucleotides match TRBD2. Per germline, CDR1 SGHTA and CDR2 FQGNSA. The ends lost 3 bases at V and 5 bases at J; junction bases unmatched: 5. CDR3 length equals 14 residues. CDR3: CASSLAGGSETQYF. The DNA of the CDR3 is TGTGCCAGCAGCTTGGCGGGGGGCTCTGAGACCCAGTACTTC. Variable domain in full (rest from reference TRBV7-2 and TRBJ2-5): GAGVSQSPSNKVTEKGKDVELRCDPISGHTALYWYRQSLGQGLEFLIYFQGNSAPDKSGLPSDRFSAERTGGSVSTLTIQRTQQEDSAVYLCASSLAGGSETQYFGPGTRLLVL.

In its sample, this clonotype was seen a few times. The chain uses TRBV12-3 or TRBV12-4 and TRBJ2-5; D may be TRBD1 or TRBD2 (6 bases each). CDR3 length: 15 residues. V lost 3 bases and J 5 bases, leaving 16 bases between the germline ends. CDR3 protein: CASSLSPGASETQYF. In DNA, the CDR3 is TGTGCCAGCAGTTTGAGTCCGGGGGCAAGCGAGACCCAGTACTTC.

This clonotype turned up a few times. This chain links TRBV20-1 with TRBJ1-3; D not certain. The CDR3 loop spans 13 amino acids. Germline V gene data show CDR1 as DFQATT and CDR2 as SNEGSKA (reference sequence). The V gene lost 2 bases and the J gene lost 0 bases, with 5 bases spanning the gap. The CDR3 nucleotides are TGCAGTGCTAGACGGGCCTCTGGAAACACCATATATTTT. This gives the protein CSARRASGNTIYF.

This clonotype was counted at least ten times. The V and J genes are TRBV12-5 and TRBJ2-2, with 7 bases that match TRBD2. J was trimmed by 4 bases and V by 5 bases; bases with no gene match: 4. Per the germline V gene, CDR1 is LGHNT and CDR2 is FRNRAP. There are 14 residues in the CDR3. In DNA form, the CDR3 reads TGTGCTAGTGGTGCGGGGGTTGGCACCGGGGAGCTGTTTTTT. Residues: CASGAGVGTGELFF.

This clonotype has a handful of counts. In nucleotides, the CDR3 is TGCAGTGCTAGGTACAGGCTGGTAAACTCACCCCTCCACTTT. Protein sequence: CSARYRLVNSPLHF. This sequence joins TRBV20-1 and TRBJ1-6, with D possibly being TRBD1 (5 bases). Germline V gene data show CDR1 as DFQATT and CDR2 as SNEGSKA (reference sequence). V gave up 3 bases and J gave up 10 bases, with 16 bases separating them. The CDR3 is made up of 14 amino acids.

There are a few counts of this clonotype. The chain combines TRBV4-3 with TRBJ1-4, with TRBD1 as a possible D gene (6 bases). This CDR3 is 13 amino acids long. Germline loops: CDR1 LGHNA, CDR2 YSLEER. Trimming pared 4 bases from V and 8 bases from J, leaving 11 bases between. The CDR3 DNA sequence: TGCGCCAGCAGCCTAAGGGACAACGAAAAACTGTTTTTT. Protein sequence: CASSLRDNEKLFF.